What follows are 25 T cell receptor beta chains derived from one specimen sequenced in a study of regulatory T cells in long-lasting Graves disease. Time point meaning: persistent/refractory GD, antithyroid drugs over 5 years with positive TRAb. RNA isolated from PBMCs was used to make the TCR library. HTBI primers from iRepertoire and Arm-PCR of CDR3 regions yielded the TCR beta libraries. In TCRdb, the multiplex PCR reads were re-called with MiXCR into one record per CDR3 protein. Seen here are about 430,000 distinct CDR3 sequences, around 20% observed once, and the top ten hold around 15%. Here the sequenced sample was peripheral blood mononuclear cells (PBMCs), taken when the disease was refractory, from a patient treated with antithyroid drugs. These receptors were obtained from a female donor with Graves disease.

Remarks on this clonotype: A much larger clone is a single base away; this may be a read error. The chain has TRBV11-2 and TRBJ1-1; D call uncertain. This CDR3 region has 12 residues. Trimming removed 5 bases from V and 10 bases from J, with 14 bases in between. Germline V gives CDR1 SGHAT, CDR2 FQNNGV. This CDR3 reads CASSPWEAVAFF. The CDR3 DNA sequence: TGTGCCAGCAGCCCCTGGGAGGCGGTAGCTTTCTTT. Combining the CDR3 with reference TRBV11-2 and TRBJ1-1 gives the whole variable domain EAGVAQSPRYKIIEKRQSVAFWCNPISGHATLYWYQQILGQGPKLLIQFQNNGVVDDSQLPKDRFSAERLKGVDSTLKIQPAKLEDSAVYLCASSPWEAVAFFGQGTRLTVV.

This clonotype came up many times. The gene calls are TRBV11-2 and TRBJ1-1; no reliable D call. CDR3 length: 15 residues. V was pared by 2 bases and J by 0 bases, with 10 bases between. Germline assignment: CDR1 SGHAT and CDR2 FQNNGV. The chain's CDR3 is CASSLTSEMNTEAFF. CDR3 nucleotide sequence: TGTGCCAGCAGCTTAACGTCCGAGATGAACACTGAAGCTTTCTTT.

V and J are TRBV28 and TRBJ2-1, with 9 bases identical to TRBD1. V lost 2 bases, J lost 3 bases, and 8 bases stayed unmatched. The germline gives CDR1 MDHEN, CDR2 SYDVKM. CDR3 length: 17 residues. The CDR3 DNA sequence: TGTGCCAGCAGTTTACTATACCCGGACAGGGGCTACAATGAGCAGTTCTTC. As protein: CASSLLYPDRGYNEQFF.

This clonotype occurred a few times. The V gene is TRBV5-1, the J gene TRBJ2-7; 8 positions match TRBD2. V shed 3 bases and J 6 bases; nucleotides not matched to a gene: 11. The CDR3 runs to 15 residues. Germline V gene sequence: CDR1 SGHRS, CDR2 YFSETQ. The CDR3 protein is CASSWDKSGSLEQYF. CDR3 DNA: TGCGCCAGCAGCTGGGATAAAAGCGGGAGCCTCGAGCAGTACTTC.

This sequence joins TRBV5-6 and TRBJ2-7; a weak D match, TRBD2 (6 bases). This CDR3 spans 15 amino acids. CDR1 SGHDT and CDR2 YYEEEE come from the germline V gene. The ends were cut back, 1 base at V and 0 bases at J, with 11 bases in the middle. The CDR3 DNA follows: TGTGCCAGCAGCTTGCCGGGAGCGTCCTCCTACGAGCAGTACTTC. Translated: CASSLPGASSYEQYF.

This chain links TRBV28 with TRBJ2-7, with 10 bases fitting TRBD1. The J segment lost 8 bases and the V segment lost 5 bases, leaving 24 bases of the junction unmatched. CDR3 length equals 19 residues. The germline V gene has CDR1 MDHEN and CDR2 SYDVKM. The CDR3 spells CASSDDAGQGHQSFGKQYF. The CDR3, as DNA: TGTGCCAGCAGTGATGACGCGGGACAGGGGCACCAATCTTTCGGGAAGCAGTACTTC.

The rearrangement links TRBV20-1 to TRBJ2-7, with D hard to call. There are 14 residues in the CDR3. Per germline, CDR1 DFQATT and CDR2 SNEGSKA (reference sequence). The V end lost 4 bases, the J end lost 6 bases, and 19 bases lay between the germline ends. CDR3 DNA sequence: TGCAGTGCTACCCACACCTTCCCCAGTGGCGAGCAGTACTTC. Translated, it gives CSATHTFPSGEQYF.

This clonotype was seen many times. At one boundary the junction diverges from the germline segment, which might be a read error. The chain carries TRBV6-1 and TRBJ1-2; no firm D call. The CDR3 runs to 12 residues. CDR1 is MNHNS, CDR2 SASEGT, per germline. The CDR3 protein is CASSEANPGLPF. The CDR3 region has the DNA TGCGCCAGCAGTGAAGCTAACCCGGGCTTGCCCTTC.

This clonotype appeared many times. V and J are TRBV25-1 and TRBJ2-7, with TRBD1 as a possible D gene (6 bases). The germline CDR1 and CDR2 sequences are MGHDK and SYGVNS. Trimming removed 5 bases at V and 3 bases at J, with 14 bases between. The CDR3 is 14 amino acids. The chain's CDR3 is CASSSQGLYYEQYF. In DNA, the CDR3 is TGTGCCAGCAGTTCACAGGGCCTCTACTACGAGCAGTACTTC.

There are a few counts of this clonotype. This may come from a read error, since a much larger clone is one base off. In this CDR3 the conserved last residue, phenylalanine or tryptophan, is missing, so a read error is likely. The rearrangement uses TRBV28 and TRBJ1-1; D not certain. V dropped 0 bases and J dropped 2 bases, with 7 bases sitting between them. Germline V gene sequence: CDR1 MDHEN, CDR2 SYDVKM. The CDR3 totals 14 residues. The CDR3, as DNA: TGTGCCAGCAGTTTATGGGGGAAAAACACTGAAGCTTTCTAT. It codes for CASSLWGKNTEAFY.

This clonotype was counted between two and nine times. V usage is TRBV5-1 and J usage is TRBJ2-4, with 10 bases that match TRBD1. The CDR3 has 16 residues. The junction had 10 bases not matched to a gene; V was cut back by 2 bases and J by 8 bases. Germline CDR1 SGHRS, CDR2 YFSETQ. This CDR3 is CASSFQTGTGVDIQYF. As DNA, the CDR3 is TGCGCCAGCAGCTTTCAGACCGGGACAGGGGTAGACATTCAGTACTTC.

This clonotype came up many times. CDR3 DNA: TGTGCCACCAGTGATTTGCTCTCGCGGGAGGGCACCGGGGAGCTGTTTTTT. It yields the protein CATSDLLSREGTGELFF. This sequence joins TRBV24-1 and TRBJ2-2, with 9 bases identical to TRBD2. This CDR3 has 17 amino acids. V trimming: 0 bases; J trimming: 4 bases; junction bases outside the gene matches: 5. Germline loops: CDR1 KGHDR, CDR2 SFDVKD.

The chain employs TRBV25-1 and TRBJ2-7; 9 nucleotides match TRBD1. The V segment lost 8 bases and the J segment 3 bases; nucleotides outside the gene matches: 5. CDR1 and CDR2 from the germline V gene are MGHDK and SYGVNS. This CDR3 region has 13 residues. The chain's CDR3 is CASGGQGLYEQYF. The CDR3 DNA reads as TGTGCCAGCGGGGGACAGGGACTCTACGAGCAGTACTTC.

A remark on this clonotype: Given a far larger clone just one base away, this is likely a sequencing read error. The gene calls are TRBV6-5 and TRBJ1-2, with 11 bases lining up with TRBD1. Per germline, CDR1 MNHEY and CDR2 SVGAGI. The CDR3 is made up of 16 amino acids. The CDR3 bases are TGTGTCAGCACAAGGGGGACAGGGGGACGCAACTATGGCTACACCTTC. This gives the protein CVSTRGTGGRNYGYTF.

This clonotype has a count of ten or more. The CDR3 DNA follows: TGTGCCAGCAGCCCCCGGACAGGGGAGAACATTCAGTACTTC. This sequence encodes CASSPRTGENIQYF. The chain has TRBV7-8 and TRBJ2-4; the match to TRBD1 covers 9 bases. The CDR3 contains 14 residues. V shed 5 bases, J shed 7 bases, and the junction held 6 bases outside the gene matches. CDR1 and CDR2 from the germline V gene are SGHVS and FQNEAQ. The full variable domain, its missing parts supplied by reference TRBV7-8 and TRBJ2-4, is GAGVSQSPRYKVAKRGQDVALRCDPISGHVSLFWYQQALGQGPEFLTYFQNEAQLDKSGLPSDRFFAERPEGSVSTLKIQRTQQEDSAVYLCASSPRTGENIQYFGAGTRLSVL.

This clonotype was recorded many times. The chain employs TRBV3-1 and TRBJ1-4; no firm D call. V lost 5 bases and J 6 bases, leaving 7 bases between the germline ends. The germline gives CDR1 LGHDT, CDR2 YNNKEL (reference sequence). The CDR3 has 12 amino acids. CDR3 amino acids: CASSSGDEKLFF. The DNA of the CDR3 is TGTGCCAGCAGCTCCGGAGATGAAAAACTGTTTTTT.

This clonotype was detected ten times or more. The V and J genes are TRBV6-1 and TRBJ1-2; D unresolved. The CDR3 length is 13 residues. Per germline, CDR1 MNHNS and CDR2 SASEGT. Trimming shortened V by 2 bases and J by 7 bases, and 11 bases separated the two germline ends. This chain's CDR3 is CASSETARGGYTF. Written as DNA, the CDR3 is TGTGCCAGCAGTGAAACGGCGCGGGGTGGCTACACCTTC.

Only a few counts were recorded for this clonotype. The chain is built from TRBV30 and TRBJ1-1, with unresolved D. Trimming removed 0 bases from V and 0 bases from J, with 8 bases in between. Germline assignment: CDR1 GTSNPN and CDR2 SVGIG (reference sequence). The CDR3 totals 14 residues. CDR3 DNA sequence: TGTGCCTGGAGTGTTACAGCGGTGAACACTGAAGCTTTCTTT. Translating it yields CAWSVTAVNTEAFF.

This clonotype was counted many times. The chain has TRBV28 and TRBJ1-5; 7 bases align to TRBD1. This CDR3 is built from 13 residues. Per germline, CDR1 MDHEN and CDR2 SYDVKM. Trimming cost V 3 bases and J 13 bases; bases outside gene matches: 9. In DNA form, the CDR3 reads TGTGCCAGCAGTTTGCACGGGACAGTGCTACAGCATTTT. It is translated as CASSLHGTVLQHF.

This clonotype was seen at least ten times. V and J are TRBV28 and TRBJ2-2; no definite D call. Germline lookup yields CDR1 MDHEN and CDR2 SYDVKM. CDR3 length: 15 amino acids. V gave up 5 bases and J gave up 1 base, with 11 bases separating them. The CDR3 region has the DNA TGTGCCAGCAGTCCATGGGCAGGGAACACCGGGGAGCTGTTTTTT. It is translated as CASSPWAGNTGELFF.

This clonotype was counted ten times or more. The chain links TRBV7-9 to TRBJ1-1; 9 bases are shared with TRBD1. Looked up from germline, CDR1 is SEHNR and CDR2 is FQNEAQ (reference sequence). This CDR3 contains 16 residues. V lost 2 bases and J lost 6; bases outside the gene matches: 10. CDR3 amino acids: CASSLLIGTGSAEAFF. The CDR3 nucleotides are TGTGCCAGCAGCTTATTGATAGGGACAGGGAGTGCTGAAGCTTTCTTT.

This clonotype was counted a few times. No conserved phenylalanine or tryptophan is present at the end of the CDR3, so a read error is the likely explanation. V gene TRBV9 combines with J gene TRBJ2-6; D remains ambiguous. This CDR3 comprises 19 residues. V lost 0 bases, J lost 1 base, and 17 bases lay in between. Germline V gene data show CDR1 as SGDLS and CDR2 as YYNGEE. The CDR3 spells CASSVARLSGKSGANVLTL. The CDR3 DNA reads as TGTGCCAGCAGCGTAGCTAGGCTAAGTGGGAAGTCTGGGGCCAACGTCCTGACTCTC.

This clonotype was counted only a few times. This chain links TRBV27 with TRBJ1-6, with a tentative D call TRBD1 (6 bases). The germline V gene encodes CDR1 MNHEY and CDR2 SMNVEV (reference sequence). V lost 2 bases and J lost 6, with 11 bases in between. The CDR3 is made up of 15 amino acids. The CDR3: CASSLAGQLNSPLHF. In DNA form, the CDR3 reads TGTGCCAGCAGTTTAGCTGGACAGCTTAATTCACCCCTCCACTTT.

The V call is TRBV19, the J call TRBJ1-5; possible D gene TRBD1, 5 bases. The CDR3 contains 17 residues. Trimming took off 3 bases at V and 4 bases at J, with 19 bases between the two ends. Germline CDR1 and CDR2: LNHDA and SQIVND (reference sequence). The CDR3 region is CASSISPGRPENQPQHF. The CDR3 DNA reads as TGTGCCAGTAGTATCTCTCCGGGACGCCCCGAAAATCAGCCCCAGCATTTT. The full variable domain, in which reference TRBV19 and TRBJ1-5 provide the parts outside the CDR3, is DGGITQSPKYLFRKEGQNVTLSCEQNLNHDAMYWYRQDPGQGLRLIYYSQIVNDFQKGDIAEGYSVSREKKESFPLTVTSAQKNPTAFYLCASSISPGRPENQPQHFGDGTRLSIL.

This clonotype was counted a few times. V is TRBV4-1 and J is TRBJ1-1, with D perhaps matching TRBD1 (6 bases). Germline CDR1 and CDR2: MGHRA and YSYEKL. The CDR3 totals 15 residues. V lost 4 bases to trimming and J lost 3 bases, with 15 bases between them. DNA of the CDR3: TGCGCCAGCAGCCGCTCAGGGGTGGGGGACACTGAAGCTTTCTTT. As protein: CASSRSGVGDTEAFF.